This passage covers 9 T cell receptor beta chains from one sample sequenced in a study of blood T cell repertoires in COVID-19. Repertoires were generated with immunoSEQ multiplex PCR, while TCRdb's copy carries only in-frame clones and drops some. The sample has around 200,000 clones, approximately 90% seen once. Sequencing was carried out using peripheral blood. Source of these receptors: a man younger than 40 with acute or convalescent COVID-19.

This chain uses TRBV29-1 with TRBJ1-2; 8 positions match TRBD1. The ends lost 7 bases at V and 0 bases at J; junction bases unmatched: 4. This CDR3 region has 13 residues. Germline loops: CDR1 SQVTM, CDR2 ANQGSEA. Here the CDR3 reads CSAGTGANYGYTF. The CDR3 coding sequence is TGCAGCGCCGGGACAGGAGCTAACTATGGCTACACCTTC.

Worth noting for this clone: Other DNA sequences in this sample translate to the same CDR3. The chain employs TRBV18 and TRBJ1-3; D gene ambiguous. The CDR3 totals 15 residues. The germline V gene encodes CDR1 KGHSH and CDR2 LQKENI. Trimming shortened V by 3 bases and J by 0 bases, and 9 bases separated the two germline ends. DNA for the CDR3: TGTGCCAGCTCACCCGGGAGGGACTCTGGAAACACCATATATTTT. It encodes CASSPGRDSGNTIYF.

This chain connects TRBV4-2 to TRBJ2-2, with 7 bases lining up with TRBD2. The CDR3 consists of 17 residues. J was trimmed by 6 bases and V by 5 bases; bases with no gene match: 15. The germline V gene encodes CDR1 LGHNA and CDR2 YNFKEQ. CDR3 protein: CASSTDARDYPPGELFF. CDR3 DNA: TGTGCCAGCAGCACCGACGCCCGGGACTACCCCCCCGGGGAGCTGTTTTTT.

The chain recombines TRBV4-1 with TRBJ2-5, with a weak D call TRBD1 (5 bases). Trimming left V 2 bases short and J 5 bases short, with 9 bases between. Germline assignment: CDR1 MGHRA and CDR2 YSYEKL. This CDR3 region has 13 residues. The CDR3 region is CASSQQGWETQYF. In DNA, the CDR3 is TGCGCCAGCAGCCAACAGGGTTGGGAGACCCAGTACTTC.

The chain is built from TRBV5-1 and TRBJ1-2; 9 bases are a match to TRBD1. With 0 bases clipped from V and 8 bases from J, the junction kept 8 bases outside the gene matches. Germline lookup yields CDR1 SGHRS and CDR2 YFSETQ. The CDR3 is made up of 15 amino acids. The CDR3 nucleotides read TGCGCCAGCAGCTTGGATGGTGGGACAGGGCTAGGCTACACCTTC. It specifies CASSLDGGTGLGYTF.

V gene TRBV11-2 combines with J gene TRBJ1-1; D not resolved. CDR3 length equals 13 residues. Germline V CDR1 and CDR2: SGHAT, FQNNGV. Between the trimmed V and J ends, which lost 1 base and 6 bases, there was a span of 9 bases. The CDR3 DNA follows: TGTGCCAGCAGCTTAGCGTCACTCTCTGAAGCTTTCTTT. It yields the protein CASSLASLSEAFF.

V usage is TRBV28 and J usage is TRBJ1-2; maybe TRBD1 (5 bases). CDR3 length equals 14 residues. V was cut by 2 bases and J by 6 bases, with 13 bases left in between. Germline loops: CDR1 MDHEN, CDR2 SYDVKM. CDR3: CASSLIRGRNGYTF. DNA of the CDR3: TGTGCCAGCAGTTTAATTCGGGGGAGGAATGGCTACACCTTC.

This clone was counted a single time. The genes are TRBV28 and TRBJ2-5; no clear D. Germline V lookup: CDR1 MDHEN, CDR2 SYDVKM. The length of the CDR3 is 13 residues. Deletions cut 5 bases from V and 2 bases from J, with 9 bases between. The CDR3 protein is CASSLPRQETQYF. CDR3 DNA: TGTGCCAGCAGTCTTCCTAGGCAAGAGACCCAGTACTTC.

This sequence joins TRBV6-2 or TRBV6-3 and TRBJ2-2, with TRBD1 identical over 7 bases. This CDR3 comprises 15 residues. Germline CDR1 is MNHEY and CDR2 is SVGEGT. Germline trimming cut 2 bases from V and 1 base from J; bases unmatched to any gene: 1. In nucleotides, the CDR3 is TGTGCCAGCAGTTACGGGACAGTGAACACCGGGGAGCTGTTTTTT. It encodes CASSYGTVNTGELFF.